This T cell receptor (beta chain) was documented in a study of identical twins. Study results and caveats: While abundant cord blood beta clonotypes carried fewer insertions, memory repertoires showed no such pattern. With beta out-of-frame sequences, excess sharing by twins was weaker.

With regard to this clonotype: No antigen is known for it.

V shed 0 bases and J shed 4 bases, with 10 bases lying between them. Germline assignment: CDR1 LGHNA and CDR2 YNFKEQ. The CDR3 runs to 15 residues. A universal primer binding site was introduced by template switching. The final cDNA contained unique molecular identifiers. In TCRdb, the 5' RACE reads were re-called with MiXCR into one record per CDR3 protein. Seen here are approximately 1.8 million distinct CDR3 sequences, around 29% observed once, and the top ten hold 0.25% to 0.3%. This rearrangement joins TRBV4-2 to TRBJ1-3; TRBD1 is a possible D gene (5 bases). The sequencing sample was made of cord blood. This receptor was obtained from a newborn girl in good health. This CDR3 reads CASSQEARGGNTIYF. CDR3 sequence (DNA): TGTGCCAGCAGCCAAGAAGCGAGGGGCGGAAACACCATATATTTT.